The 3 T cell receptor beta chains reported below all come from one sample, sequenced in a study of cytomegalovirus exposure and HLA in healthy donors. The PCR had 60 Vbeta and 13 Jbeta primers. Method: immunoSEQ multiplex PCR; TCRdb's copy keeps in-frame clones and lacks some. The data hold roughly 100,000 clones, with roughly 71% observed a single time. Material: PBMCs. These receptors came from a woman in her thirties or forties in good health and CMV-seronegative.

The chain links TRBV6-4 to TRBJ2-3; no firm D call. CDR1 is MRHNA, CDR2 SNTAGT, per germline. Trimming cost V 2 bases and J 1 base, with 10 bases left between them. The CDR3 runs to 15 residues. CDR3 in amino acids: CASSDRVLGTDTQYF. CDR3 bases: TGTGCCAGCAGTGACAGAGTGCTTGGCACAGATACGCAGTATTTT.

The CDR3 loop reads CASSPRPGSEETQYF. The CDR3 DNA is TGTGCCAGCTCACCACGGCCAGGATCAGAAGAGACCCAGTACTTC. The chain employs TRBV18 and TRBJ2-5, with D hard to call. CDR3 length: 15 residues. V was pared by 1 base and J by 3 bases, with 12 bases between. Germline assignment: CDR1 KGHSH and CDR2 LQKENI.

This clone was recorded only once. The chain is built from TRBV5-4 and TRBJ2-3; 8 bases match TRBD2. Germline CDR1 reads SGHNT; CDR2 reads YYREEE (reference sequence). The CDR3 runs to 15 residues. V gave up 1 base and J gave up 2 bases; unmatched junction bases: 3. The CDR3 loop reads CASSLSGGATDTQYF. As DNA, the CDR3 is TGTGCCAGCAGCTTGTCCGGGGGGGCCACAGATACGCAGTATTTT.